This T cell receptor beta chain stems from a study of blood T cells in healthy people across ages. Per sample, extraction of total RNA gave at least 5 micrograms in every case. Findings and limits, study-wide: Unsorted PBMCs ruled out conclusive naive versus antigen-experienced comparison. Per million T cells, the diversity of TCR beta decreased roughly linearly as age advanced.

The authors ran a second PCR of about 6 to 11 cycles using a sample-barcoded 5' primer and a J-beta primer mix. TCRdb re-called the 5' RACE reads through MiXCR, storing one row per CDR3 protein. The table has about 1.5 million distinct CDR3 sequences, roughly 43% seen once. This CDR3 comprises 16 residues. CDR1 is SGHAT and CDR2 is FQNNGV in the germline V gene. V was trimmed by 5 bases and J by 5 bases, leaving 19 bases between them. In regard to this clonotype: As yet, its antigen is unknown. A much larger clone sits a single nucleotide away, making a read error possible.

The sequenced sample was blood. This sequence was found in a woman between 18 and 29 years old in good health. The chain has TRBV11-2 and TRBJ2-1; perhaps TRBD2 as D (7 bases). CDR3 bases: TGTGCCAGCAGCGTACTCTCGGCGGGGGCCCACAATGAGCAGTTCTTC. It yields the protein CASSVLSAGAHNEQFF.